The sample holds a few counts of the clone carrying this TCR beta chain. Its matching antigen is unknown. TCRdb independently ran MiXCR on the 5' RACE reads; one entry per CDR3 protein. In the table there are about 440,000 distinct CDR3 sequences, 15% to 20% of which are singletons. The CDR3 is 15 amino acids. Germline values: CDR1 SEHNR, CDR2 FQNEAQ (reference sequence). The V and J ends lost 5 bases and 3 bases respectively, with 16 bases between them. The data stem from a study of T-cell memory formation after mild COVID-19. Whole-study findings and limits: The finding that pre-infection memory included some responding clones suggested that cross-reactive memory joined.

Material: PBMCs or a T cell subset sorted from them (not recorded which). The rearrangement joins TRBV7-9 to TRBJ1-2, with D unresolved. The clonotype was recovered from an adult woman who had mild COVID-19 (a few samples of this study predate the infection). Cell type and time point are not known. CDR3 sequence (DNA): TGTGCCAGCAGCCCCGGAGGGCTTAGGGACTATGGCTACACCTTC. Amino acid sequence: CASSPGGLRDYGYTF.